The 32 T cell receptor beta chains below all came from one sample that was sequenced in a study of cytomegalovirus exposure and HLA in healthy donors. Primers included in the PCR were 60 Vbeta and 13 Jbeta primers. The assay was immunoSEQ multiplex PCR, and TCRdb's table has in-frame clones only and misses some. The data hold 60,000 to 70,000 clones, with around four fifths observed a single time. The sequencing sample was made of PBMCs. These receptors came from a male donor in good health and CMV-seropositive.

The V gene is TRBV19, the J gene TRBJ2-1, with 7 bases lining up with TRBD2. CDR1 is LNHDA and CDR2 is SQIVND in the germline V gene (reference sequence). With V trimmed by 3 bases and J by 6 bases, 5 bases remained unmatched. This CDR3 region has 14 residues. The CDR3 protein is CASSMGGGPNEQFF. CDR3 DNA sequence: TGTGCCAGTAGTATGGGCGGGGGACCCAATGAGCAGTTCTTC.

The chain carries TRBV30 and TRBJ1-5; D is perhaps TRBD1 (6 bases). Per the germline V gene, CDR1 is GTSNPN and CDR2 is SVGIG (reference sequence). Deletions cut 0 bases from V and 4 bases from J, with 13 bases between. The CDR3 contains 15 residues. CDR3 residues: CAWSVGAGANQPQHF. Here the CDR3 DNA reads TGTGCCTGGAGTGTAGGGGCAGGGGCTAATCAGCCCCAGCATTTT.

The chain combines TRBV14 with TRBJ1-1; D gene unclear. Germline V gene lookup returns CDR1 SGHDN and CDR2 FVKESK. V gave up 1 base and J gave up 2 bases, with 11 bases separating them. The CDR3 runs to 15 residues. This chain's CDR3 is CASSQVGAVNTEAFF. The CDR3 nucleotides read TGTGCCAGCAGCCAAGTCGGAGCAGTTAACACTGAAGCTTTCTTT.

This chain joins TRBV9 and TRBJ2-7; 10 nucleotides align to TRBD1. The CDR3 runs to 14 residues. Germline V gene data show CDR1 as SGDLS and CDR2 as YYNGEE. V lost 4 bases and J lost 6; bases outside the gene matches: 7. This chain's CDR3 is CASSRDRGPAEQYF. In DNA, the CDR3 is TGTGCCAGCAGCAGAGACAGGGGGCCGGCCGAGCAGTACTTC. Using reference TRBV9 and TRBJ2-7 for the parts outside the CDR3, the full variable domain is DSGVTQTPKHLITATGQRVTLRCSPRSGDLSVYWYQQSLDQGLQFLIQYYNGEERAKGNILERFSAQQFPDLHSELNLSSLELGDSALYFCASSRDRGPAEQYFGPGTRLTVT.

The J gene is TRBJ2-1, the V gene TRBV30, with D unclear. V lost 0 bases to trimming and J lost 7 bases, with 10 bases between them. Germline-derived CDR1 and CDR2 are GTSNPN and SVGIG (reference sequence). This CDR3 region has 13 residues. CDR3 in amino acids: CAWSVKVENEQFF. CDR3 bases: TGTGCCTGGAGTGTAAAGGTGGAGAATGAGCAGTTCTTC.

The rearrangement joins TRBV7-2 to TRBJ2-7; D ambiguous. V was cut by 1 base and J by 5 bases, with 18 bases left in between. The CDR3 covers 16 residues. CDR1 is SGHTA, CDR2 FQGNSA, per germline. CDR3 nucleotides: TGTGCCAGCAGCTTAGAAGCAAACCCATCCATACACGAGCAGTACTTC. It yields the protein CASSLEANPSIHEQYF.

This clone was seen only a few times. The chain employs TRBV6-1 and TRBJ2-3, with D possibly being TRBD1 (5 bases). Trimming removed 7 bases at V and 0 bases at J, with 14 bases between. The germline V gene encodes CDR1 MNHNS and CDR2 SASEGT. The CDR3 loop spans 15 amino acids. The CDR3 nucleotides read TGTGCCAGCACGGTGGATCAGGGAAGCACAGATACGCAGTATTTT. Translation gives CASTVDQGSTDTQYF.

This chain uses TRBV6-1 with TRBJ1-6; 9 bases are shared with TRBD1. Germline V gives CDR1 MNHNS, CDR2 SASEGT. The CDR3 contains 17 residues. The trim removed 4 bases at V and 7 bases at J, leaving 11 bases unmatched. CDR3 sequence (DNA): TGTGCCAGCAGTGGTACCTCCGGGACAGGGATAAATTCACCCCTCCACTTT. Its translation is CASSGTSGTGINSPLHF.

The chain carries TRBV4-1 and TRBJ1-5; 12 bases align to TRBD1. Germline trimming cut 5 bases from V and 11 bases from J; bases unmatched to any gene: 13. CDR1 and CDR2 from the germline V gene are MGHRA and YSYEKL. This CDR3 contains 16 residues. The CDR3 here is CASSYSGTGGRRTQHF. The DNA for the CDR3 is TGCGCCAGCAGCTATTCCGGGACAGGGGGCCGCCGGACCCAGCATTTT.

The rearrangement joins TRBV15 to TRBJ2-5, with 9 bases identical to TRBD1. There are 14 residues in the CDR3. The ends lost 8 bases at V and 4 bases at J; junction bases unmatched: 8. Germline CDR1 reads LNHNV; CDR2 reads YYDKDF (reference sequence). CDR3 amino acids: CATDTGQGIETQYF. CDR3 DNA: TGTGCCACCGATACGGGACAGGGAATAGAGACCCAGTACTTC.

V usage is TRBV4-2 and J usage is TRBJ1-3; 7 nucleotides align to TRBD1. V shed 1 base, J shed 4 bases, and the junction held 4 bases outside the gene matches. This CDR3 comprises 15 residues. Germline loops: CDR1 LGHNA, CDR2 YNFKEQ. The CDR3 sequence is CASSQVETGGNTIYF. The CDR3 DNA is TGTGCCAGCAGCCAAGTAGAGACAGGGGGAAACACCATATATTTT.

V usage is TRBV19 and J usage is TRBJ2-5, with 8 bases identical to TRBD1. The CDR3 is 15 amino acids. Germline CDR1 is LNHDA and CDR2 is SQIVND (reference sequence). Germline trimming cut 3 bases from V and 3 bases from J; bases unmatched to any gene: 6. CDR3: CASSITGGTEETQYF. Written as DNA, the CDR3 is TGTGCCAGTAGTATCACAGGGGGAACAGAAGAGACCCAGTACTTC.

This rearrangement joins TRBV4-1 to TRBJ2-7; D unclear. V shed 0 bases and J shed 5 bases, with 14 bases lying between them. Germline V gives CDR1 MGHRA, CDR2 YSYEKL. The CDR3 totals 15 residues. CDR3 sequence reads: CASSQDRTFPDEQYF. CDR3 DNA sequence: TGCGCCAGCAGCCAAGACCGCACGTTTCCGGACGAGCAGTACTTC.

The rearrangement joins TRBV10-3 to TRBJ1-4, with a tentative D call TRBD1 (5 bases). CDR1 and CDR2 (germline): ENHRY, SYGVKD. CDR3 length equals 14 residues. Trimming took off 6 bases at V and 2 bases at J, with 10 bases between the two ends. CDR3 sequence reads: CAISPTVTNEKLFF. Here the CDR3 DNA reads TGTGCCATCAGCCCGACAGTTACTAATGAAAAACTGTTTTTT.

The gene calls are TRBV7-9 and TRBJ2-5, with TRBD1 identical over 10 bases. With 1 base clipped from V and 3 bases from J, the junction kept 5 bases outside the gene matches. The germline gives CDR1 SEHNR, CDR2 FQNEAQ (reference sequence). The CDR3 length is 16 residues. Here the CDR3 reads CASSLGQGANKETQYF. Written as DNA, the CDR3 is TGTGCCAGCAGCTTAGGACAGGGGGCGAATAAAGAGACCCAGTACTTC.

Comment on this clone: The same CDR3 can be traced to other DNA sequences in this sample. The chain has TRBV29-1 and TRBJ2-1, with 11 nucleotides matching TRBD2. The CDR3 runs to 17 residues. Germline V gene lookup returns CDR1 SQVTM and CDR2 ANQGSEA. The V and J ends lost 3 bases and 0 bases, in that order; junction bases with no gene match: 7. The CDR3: CSVEELAGVNSYNEQFF. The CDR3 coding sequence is TGCAGCGTTGAGGAACTAGCGGGGGTAAACTCCTACAATGAGCAGTTCTTC.

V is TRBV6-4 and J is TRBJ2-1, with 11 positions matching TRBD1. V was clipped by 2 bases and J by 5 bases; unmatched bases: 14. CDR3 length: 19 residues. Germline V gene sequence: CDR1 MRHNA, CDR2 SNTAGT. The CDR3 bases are TGTGCCAGCAGTGACAATGTATTCGGGACAGGGGGTGCCCACAATGAGCAGTTCTTC. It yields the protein CASSDNVFGTGGAHNEQFF.

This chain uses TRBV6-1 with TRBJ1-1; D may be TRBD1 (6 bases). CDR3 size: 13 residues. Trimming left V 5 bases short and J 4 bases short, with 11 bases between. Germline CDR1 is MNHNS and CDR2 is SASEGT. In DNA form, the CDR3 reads TGTGCCAGCAGTCTCAGGGGACGCACTGAAGCTTTCTTT. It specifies CASSLRGRTEAFF.

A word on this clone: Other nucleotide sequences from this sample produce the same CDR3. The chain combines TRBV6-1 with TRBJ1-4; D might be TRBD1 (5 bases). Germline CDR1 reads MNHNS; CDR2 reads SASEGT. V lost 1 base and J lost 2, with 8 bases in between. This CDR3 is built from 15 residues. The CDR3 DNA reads TGTGCCAGCAGTGAAGGCAGGGTTACTAATGAAAAACTGTTTTTT. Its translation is CASSEGRVTNEKLFF.

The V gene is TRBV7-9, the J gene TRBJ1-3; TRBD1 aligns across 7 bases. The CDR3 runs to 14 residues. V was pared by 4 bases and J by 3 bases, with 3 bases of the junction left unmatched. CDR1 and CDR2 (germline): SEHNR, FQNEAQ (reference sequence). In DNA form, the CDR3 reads TGTGCCAGCAGCTCCACAGGGGTTGGAAACACCATATATTTT. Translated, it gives CASSSTGVGNTIYF.

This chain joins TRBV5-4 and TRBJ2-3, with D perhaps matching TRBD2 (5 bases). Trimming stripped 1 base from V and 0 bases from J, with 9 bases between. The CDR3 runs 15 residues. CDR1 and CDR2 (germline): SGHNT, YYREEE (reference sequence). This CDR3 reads CASSLYGLSTDTQYF. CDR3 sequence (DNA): TGTGCCAGCAGCTTGTACGGACTTAGCACAGATACGCAGTATTTT.

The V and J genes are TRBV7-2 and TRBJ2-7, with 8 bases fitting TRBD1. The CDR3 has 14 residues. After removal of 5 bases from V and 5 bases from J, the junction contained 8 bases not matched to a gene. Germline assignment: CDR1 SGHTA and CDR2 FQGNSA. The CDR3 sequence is CASSPTGASHEQYF. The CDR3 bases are TGTGCCAGCAGCCCGACAGGGGCAAGTCACGAGCAGTACTTC.

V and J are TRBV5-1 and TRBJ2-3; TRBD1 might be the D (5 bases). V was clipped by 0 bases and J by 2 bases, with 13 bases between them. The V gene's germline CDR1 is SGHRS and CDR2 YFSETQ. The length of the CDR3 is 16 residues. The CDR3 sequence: CASSLEQVSSTDTQYF. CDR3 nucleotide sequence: TGCGCCAGCAGCTTGGAACAGGTTTCTTCCACAGATACGCAGTATTTT.

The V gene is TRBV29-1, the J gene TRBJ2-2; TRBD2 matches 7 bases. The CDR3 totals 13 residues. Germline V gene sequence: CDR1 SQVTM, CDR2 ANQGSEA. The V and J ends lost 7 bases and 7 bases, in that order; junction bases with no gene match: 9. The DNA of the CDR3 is TGCAGCGGGGGAGGGCCTTCTGACGGGGAGCTGTTTTTT. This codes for CSGGGPSDGELFF.

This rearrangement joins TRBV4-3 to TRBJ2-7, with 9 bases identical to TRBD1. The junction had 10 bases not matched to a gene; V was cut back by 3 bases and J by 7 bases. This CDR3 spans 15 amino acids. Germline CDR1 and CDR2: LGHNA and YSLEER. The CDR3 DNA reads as TGCGCCAGCAGCCAGACCGGGACAGGGAGATGGGAGCAGTACTTC. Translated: CASSQTGTGRWEQYF.

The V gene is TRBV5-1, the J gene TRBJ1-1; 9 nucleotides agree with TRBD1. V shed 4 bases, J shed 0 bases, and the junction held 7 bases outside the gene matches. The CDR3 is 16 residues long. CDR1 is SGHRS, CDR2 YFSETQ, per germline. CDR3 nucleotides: TGCGCCAGCAGCCTGGGACAGGGTCTGGTGAACACTGAAGCTTTCTTT. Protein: CASSLGQGLVNTEAFF.

CDR3 DNA sequence: TGTGCCGTCACGCGGGGGGGCCTTACAGATACGCAGTATTTT. Translating gives CAVTRGGLTDTQYF. The chain has TRBV5-6 and TRBJ2-3, with TRBD2 matching 9 bases. In germline, CDR1 is SGHDT, CDR2 YYEEEE. This CDR3 has 14 residues. V lost 10 bases and J lost 3; bases outside the gene matches: 9. Looking up the rest from reference TRBV5-6 and TRBJ2-3 gives the full variable domain: DAGVTQSPTHLIKTRGQQVTLRCSPKSGHDTVSWYQQALGQGPQFIFQYYEEEERQRGNFPDRFSGHQFPNYSSELNVNALLLGDSALYLCAVTRGGLTDTQYFGPGTRLTVL.

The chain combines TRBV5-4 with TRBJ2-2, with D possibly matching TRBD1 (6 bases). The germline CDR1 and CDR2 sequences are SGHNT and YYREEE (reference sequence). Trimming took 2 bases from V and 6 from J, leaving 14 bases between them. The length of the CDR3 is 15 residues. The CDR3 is CASSFQRGFSGELFF. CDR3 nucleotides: TGTGCCAGCAGCTTCCAGAGGGGGTTTTCCGGGGAGCTGTTTTTT.

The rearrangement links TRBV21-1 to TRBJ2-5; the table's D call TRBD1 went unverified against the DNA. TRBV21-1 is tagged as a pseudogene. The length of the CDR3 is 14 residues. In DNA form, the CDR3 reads TGTGCCAGCAGCAATAAGGGACAGGGGTACGACCAGTACTTC. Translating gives CASSNKGQGYDQYF.

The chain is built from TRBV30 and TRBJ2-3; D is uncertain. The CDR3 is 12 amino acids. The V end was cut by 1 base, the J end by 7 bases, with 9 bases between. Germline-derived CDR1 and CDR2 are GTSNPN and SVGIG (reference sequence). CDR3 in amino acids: CAWSDETNTQYF. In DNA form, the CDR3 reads TGTGCCTGGAGTGACGAGACAAATACGCAGTATTTT.

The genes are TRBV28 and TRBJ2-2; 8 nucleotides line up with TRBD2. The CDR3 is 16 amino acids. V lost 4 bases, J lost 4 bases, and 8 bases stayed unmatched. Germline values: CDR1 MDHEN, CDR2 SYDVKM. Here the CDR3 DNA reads TGTGCCAGCAGTTCGACCGGGACTAGGGGCACCGGGGAGCTGTTTTTT. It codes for CASSSTGTRGTGELFF.

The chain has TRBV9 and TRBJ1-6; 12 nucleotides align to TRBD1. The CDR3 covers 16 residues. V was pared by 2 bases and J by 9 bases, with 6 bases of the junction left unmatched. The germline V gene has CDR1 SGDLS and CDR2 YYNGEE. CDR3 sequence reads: CASSVHGTGGSSPLHF. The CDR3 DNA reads TGTGCCAGCAGCGTCCACGGGACAGGGGGCAGTTCACCCCTCCACTTT.